The TCR beta chain under discussion was sequenced for a study of blood T cell repertoires in COVID-19. About the study: The analysed material was cDNA or gDNA that came from T cells, B-cell-depleted T cells, or PBMCs.

CDR3 length: 14 amino acids. V was clipped by 6 bases and J by 6 bases, with 15 bases between them. CDR1 MNHEY and CDR2 SVGAGI come from the germline V gene. The data were produced by immunoSEQ multiplex PCR, yet TCRdb's version contains in-frame clones alone and is incomplete. The sample has around 150,000 clones, roughly 82% seen once; the top ten hold about 7.8%. The specimen was peripheral blood. The V and J genes are TRBV6-5 and TRBJ1-5; D is ambiguous. The receptor was derived from a woman aged 50 to 60 in a cohort sampled during active or convalescent COVID-19. The CDR3 loop is CASRFGKGGQPQHF. The CDR3 DNA is TGTGCCAGCAGGTTCGGGAAAGGAGGTCAGCCCCAGCATTTT.